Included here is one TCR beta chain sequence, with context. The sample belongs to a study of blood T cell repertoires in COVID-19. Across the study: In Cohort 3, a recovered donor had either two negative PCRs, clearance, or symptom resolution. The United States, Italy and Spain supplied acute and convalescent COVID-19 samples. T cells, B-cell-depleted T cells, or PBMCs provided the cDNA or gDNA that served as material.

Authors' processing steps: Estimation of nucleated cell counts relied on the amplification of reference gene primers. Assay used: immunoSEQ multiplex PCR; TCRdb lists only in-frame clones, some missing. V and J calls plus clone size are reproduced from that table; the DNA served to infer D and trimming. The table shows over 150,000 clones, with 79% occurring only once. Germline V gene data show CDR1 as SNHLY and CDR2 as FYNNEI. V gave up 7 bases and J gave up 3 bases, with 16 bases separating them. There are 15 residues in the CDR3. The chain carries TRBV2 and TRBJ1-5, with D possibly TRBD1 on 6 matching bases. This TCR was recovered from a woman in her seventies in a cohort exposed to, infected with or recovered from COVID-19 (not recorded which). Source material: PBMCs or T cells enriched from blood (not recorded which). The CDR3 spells CASKWSAGVNQPQHF. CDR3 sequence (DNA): TGTGCCAGCAAATGGTCAGCAGGGGTCAATCAGCCCCAGCATTTT.